This TCR beta chain came from a study of blood T cell repertoires in COVID-19. For the study at large: The origin of the acute and convalescent COVID-19 samples was the United States, Italy and Spain.

Original processing notes: The authors estimated nucleated cell counts from reference gene primer amplification. The assay was immunoSEQ multiplex PCR, and TCRdb's table has in-frame clones only and misses some. V and J calls and clone size are as listed in that table; D and trimming were resolved from the DNA. Altogether 35,000 to 40,000 clones are present, almost 90% being singletons, with the ten largest covering around an eighth. V trimming: 0 bases; J trimming: 5 bases; junction bases outside the gene matches: 7. The V gene's germline CDR1 is SGHKS and CDR2 YYEKEE (reference sequence). The CDR3 spans 16 residues.

The sequence was obtained from a man between 65 and 85 years old with acute or convalescent COVID-19. The material sequenced was peripheral blood. The gene calls are TRBV5-5 and TRBJ1-1, with TRBD1 matching 10 bases. The CDR3 DNA follows: TGTGCCAGCAGCTTGGGTCCGGGACAGGGGATGACTGAAGCTTTCTTT. Residues: CASSLGPGQGMTEAFF.